These 23 T cell receptor beta chains came from one sample sequenced in a study of graft-versus-host responses after intestinal transplantation. The protocol was immunoSEQ multiplex PCR, while the TCRdb copy is restricted to in-frame clones and leaves out a portion. The sample lists under 75,000 clones, 90% seen once, with roughly 4% in the top ten. No cognate antigen is known for these TCRs. The sequences come from unstimulated CD8+ T cells sorted from spleen or lymph node cells, collected before transplant. These receptors were collected from a human donor who was the organ donor for an intestinal transplant.

This chain connects TRBV2 to TRBJ2-2, with 7 bases lining up with TRBD1. The CDR3 consists of 17 residues. V was pared by 4 bases and J by 0 bases, with 8 bases of the junction left unmatched. Per the germline V gene, CDR1 is SNHLY and CDR2 is FYNNEI. This CDR3 reads CASSVPRTGPNTGELFF. CDR3 in DNA: TGTGCCAGCAGTGTTCCCCGGACAGGACCGAACACCGGGGAGCTGTTTTTT.

The chain joins TRBV27 to TRBJ1-2; 9 nucleotides agree with TRBD1. The V gene's germline CDR1 is MNHEY and CDR2 SMNVEV (reference sequence). The length of the CDR3 is 14 residues. V lost 5 bases to trimming and J lost 8 bases; unmatched junction nucleotides: 9. The CDR3: CASSTRTGEVGYTF. Written as DNA, the CDR3 is TGTGCCAGCAGTACCCGGACAGGGGAGGTCGGCTACACCTTC.

This chain links TRBV6-4 with TRBJ2-1; TRBD2 agrees at 8 bases. The CDR3 is 13 amino acids. Germline V CDR1 and CDR2: MRHNA, SNTAGT. Trimming cost V 0 bases and J 15 bases; bases outside gene matches: 7. The CDR3 coding sequence is TGTGCCAGCAGTGACTCGGAGAGCGGGGGTCCGTTCTTC. Protein product: CASSDSESGGPFF.

For the CDR3, the DNA is TGTGCCACCAGCACTGGAGAAGAGACCCAGTACTTC. Translation gives CATSTGEETQYF. This sequence joins TRBV15 and TRBJ2-5; D gene unclear. V was clipped by 4 bases and J by 3 bases, with 6 bases between them. The germline gives CDR1 LNHNV, CDR2 YYDKDF (reference sequence). The CDR3 has 12 amino acids.

The chain employs TRBV7-9 and TRBJ1-2, with D possibly TRBD1 on 6 matching bases. The germline gives CDR1 SEHNR, CDR2 FQNEAQ (reference sequence). Between the trimmed V and J ends, which lost 2 bases and 4 bases, there was a span of 11 bases. The CDR3 totals 14 residues. CDR3 residues: CASSLPDSGYGYTF. As DNA, the CDR3 is TGTGCCAGCAGCTTACCGGACAGCGGCTATGGCTACACCTTC.

A single count supports this clone. V and J are TRBV27 and TRBJ2-6; perhaps TRBD1 as D (6 bases). This CDR3 comprises 17 residues. CDR1 is MNHEY and CDR2 is SMNVEV in the germline V gene (reference sequence). V was cut by 4 bases and J by 2 bases, with 15 bases left in between. CDR3 sequence: CASSYLTGGAGANVLTF. Written as DNA, the CDR3 is TGTGCCAGCAGTTACCTGACAGGCGGTGCTGGGGCCAACGTCCTGACTTTC.

The chain's CDR3 is CASSERLTGNEQFF. The CDR3 DNA sequence: TGTGCCAGCAGTGAAAGACTAACCGGCAATGAGCAGTTCTTC. The rearrangement joins TRBV2 to TRBJ2-1, with D perhaps matching TRBD2 (5 bases). Germline V gives CDR1 SNHLY, CDR2 FYNNEI. CDR3 length: 14 amino acids. V was shortened by 2 bases and J by 6 bases, with 11 bases between the two germline ends.

The J gene is TRBJ1-2, the V gene TRBV28, with TRBD1 as a possible D gene (6 bases). V lost 3 bases and J 4 bases, leaving 9 bases between the germline ends. CDR3 size: 13 residues. CDR1 and CDR2 (germline): MDHEN, SYDVKM. The CDR3 loop reads CASSLLQGYGYTF. The CDR3 DNA reads as TGTGCCAGCAGTTTGTTACAGGGCTATGGCTACACCTTC.

The V and J genes are TRBV7-9 and TRBJ1-4; TRBD1 is a possible D gene (6 bases). The V end lost 5 bases, the J end lost 3 bases, and 16 bases lay between the germline ends. The CDR3 is 16 amino acids. Germline V gives CDR1 SEHNR, CDR2 FQNEAQ (reference sequence). CDR3 nucleotides: TGTGCCAGCAGCGCACGCATAGGACAGCCTAATGAAAAACTGTTTTTT. It is translated as CASSARIGQPNEKLFF.

The chain links TRBV7-3 to TRBJ2-5; the D gene is possibly TRBD1 (5 bases). The germline V gene encodes CDR1 SGHTA and CDR2 FQGTGA. This CDR3 region has 11 residues. V lost 5 bases, J lost 5 bases, and 6 bases lay in between. This CDR3 reads CASSQGETQYF. CDR3 bases: TGTGCCAGCAGCCAGGGCGAGACCCAGTACTTC.

The chain employs TRBV7-9 and TRBJ1-6; 8 nucleotides line up with TRBD1. Germline values: CDR1 SEHNR, CDR2 FQNEAQ (reference sequence). Trimming cost V 2 bases and J 7 bases; bases outside gene matches: 7. CDR3 length: 16 residues. CDR3 protein: CASSLRQGQENSPLHF. CDR3 bases: TGTGCCAGCAGCTTACGTCAGGGACAGGAAAATTCACCCCTCCACTTT.

The genes are TRBV6-5 and TRBJ2-3; 7 bases are a match to TRBD1. V lost 6 bases to trimming and J lost 3 bases; unmatched junction nucleotides: 3. Germline V gene data show CDR1 as MNHEY and CDR2 as SVGAGI. The CDR3 length is 13 residues. CDR3 DNA sequence: TGTGCCAGCAGCATGGACAGGACAGATACGCAGTATTTT. Protein product: CASSMDRTDTQYF.

This sequence joins TRBV28 and TRBJ1-5, with D perhaps matching TRBD1 (5 bases). There are 15 residues in the CDR3. Per the germline V gene, CDR1 is MDHEN and CDR2 is SYDVKM. Trimming stripped 5 bases from V and 3 bases from J, with 14 bases between. The chain's CDR3 is CASSLLLTVNQPQHF. The CDR3 DNA reads as TGTGCCAGCAGTCTATTGTTGACAGTCAATCAGCCCCAGCATTTT.

The chain combines TRBV28 with TRBJ1-1; 7 bases map to TRBD1. From germline, CDR1 is MDHEN and CDR2 SYDVKM. The CDR3 covers 16 residues. The trim removed 7 bases at V and 0 bases at J, leaving 11 bases unmatched. CDR3 nucleotides: TGTGCCAGCAAGAGGGGGACAGAAATCATGAACACTGAAGCTTTCTTT. Translating gives CASKRGTEIMNTEAFF. The variable domain in full, with the rest retrieved from reference TRBV28 and TRBJ1-1, is DVKVTQSSRYLVKRTGEKVFLECVQDMDHENMFWYRQDPGLGLRLIYFSYDVKMKEKGDIPEGYSVSREKKERFSLILESASTNQTSMYLCASKRGTEIMNTEAFFGQGTRLTVV.

This clone has just one count. The chain has TRBV15 and TRBJ1-4, with D unresolved. Germline V gene lookup returns CDR1 LNHNV and CDR2 YYDKDF (reference sequence). Trimming pared 2 bases from V and 6 bases from J, leaving 16 bases between. The CDR3 is 16 amino acids. The CDR3 spells CATSRPKTKIDEKLFF. Written as DNA, the CDR3 is TGTGCCACCAGCAGACCAAAAACTAAGATAGATGAAAAACTGTTTTTT.

V usage is TRBV28 and J usage is TRBJ1-1; tentative D call: TRBD1 (5 bases). Looked up from germline, CDR1 is MDHEN and CDR2 is SYDVKM. This CDR3 spans 13 amino acids. V was clipped by 6 bases and J by 3 bases, with 11 bases between them. In nucleotides, the CDR3 is TGTGCCAGCAGAACGGAGGGGTACACTGAAGCTTTCTTT. It specifies CASRTEGYTEAFF.

The V and J genes are TRBV15 and TRBJ1-4, with no clear D. CDR3 length: 16 amino acids. Germline CDR1 is LNHNV and CDR2 is YYDKDF (reference sequence). V was clipped by 1 base and J by 0 bases, with 9 bases between them. The CDR3 spells CATSRGTGTTNEKLFF. The CDR3 coding sequence is TGTGCCACCAGCAGAGGGACGGGAACAACTAATGAAAAACTGTTTTTT.

J is TRBJ2-2 and V is TRBV11-2, with 12 bases aligning to TRBD2. The CDR3 loop spans 19 amino acids. Germline CDR1 SGHAT, CDR2 FQNNGV. After removal of 3 bases from V and 4 bases from J, the junction contained 12 bases not matched to a gene. The CDR3 region is CASSFYLAGGSSGTGELFF. In DNA, the CDR3 is TGTGCCAGCAGCTTTTACCTAGCGGGGGGGAGTTCGGGCACCGGGGAGCTGTTTTTT. The full variable domain, completed using reference TRBV11-2 and TRBJ2-2, is EAGVAQSPRYKIIEKRQSVAFWCNPISGHATLYWYQQILGQGPKLLIQFQNNGVVDDSQLPKDRFSAERLKGVDSTLKIQPAKLEDSAVYLCASSFYLAGGSSGTGELFFGEGSRLTVL.

The chain carries TRBV5-1 and TRBJ2-3; D unclear. The CDR3 spans 15 residues. Trimming removed 0 bases at V and 0 bases at J, with 8 bases between. In germline, CDR1 is SGHRS, CDR2 YFSETQ. CDR3 residues: CASSLVSQSTDTQYF. CDR3 DNA sequence: TGCGCCAGCAGCTTGGTGTCGCAGAGCACAGATACGCAGTATTTT. The full variable domain, in which reference TRBV5-1 and TRBJ2-3 provide the parts outside the CDR3, is KAGVTQTPRYLIKTRGQQVTLSCSPISGHRSVSWYQQTPGQGLQFLFEYFSETQRNKGNFPGRFSGRQFSNSRSEMNVSTLELGDSALYLCASSLVSQSTDTQYFGPGTRLTVL.

This rearrangement joins TRBV6-5 to TRBJ1-2; TRBD1 might be the D (5 bases). CDR1 and CDR2 from the germline V gene are MNHEY and SVGAGI. V lost 4 bases to trimming and J lost 5 bases, with 14 bases between them. The CDR3 totals 14 residues. The CDR3 bases are TGTGCCAGCAGTTTTGGGGCGCGAGAATATGGCTACACCTTC. Translation: CASSFGAREYGYTF.

The chain is built from TRBV27 and TRBJ2-1; 10 nucleotides align to TRBD2. This CDR3 is built from 14 residues. V was pared by 10 bases and J by 6 bases, with 9 bases of the junction left unmatched. CDR1 and CDR2 (germline): MNHEY, SMNVEV (reference sequence). Here the CDR3 DNA reads TGTGCCACCAGGTTAGCGGGGGGACTCAATGAGCAGTTCTTC. It translates to CATRLAGGLNEQFF.

The chain has TRBV4-1 and TRBJ1-1; maybe TRBD1 (5 bases). CDR1 and CDR2 from the germline V gene are MGHRA and YSYEKL. With 3 bases removed from V and 4 bases from J, the gap between germline ends came to 24 bases. This CDR3 is 18 amino acids long. The CDR3 DNA is TGCGCCAGCAGCCATAATTGGTGGCCCTACAGGAGAGGCACTGAAGCTTTCTTT. Amino acids: CASSHNWWPYRRGTEAFF.

As concerns this clone: Relative to the germline gene, one junction end is altered; a read error may explain this. The chain joins TRBV7-7 to TRBJ2-5; 8 nucleotides agree with TRBD2. The CDR3 covers 14 residues. The germline CDR1 and CDR2 sequences are SSHAT and FNYEAQ (reference sequence). The CDR3 region is CASSSHTGGETQYF. The CDR3 coding sequence is TGTGCTAGCAGCTCACACACGGGGGGGGAGACCCAGTACTTC.